These 32 T cell receptor beta chains were all obtained from the same sample, sequenced in a study of control samples from healthy donors and cancer patients. Method: immunoSEQ multiplex PCR; TCRdb's copy keeps in-frame clones and lacks some. This sample has around 84,000 clones, with 84% found just once. Material: PBMCs. The receptors were sampled from a man in his sixties with head and neck cancer.

The rearrangement links TRBV11-2 to TRBJ1-2; 9 nucleotides line up with TRBD1. CDR1 and CDR2 from the germline V gene are SGHAT and FQNNGV. The junction had 14 bases not matched to a gene; V was cut back by 5 bases and J by 4 bases. CDR3 length equals 17 residues. CDR3 sequence reads: CASSALGGQGLAYGYTF. The CDR3 nucleotides read TGTGCCAGCAGCGCATTAGGGGGACAGGGTCTTGCCTATGGCTACACCTTC.

The chain employs TRBV10-2 and TRBJ1-4, with 8 bases lining up with TRBD1. Germline lookup yields CDR1 WSHSY and CDR2 SAAADI. This CDR3 has 15 residues. The V segment lost 4 bases and the J segment 6 bases; nucleotides outside the gene matches: 7. The DNA for the CDR3 is TGCGCCAGCAGTGGCAGGACAGGGTTGGATGAAAAACTGTTTTTT. Its translation is CASSGRTGLDEKLFF.

V is TRBV11-2 and J is TRBJ1-4; D possibly corresponds to TRBD1 (5 bases). Germline V gene data show CDR1 as SGHAT and CDR2 as FQNNGV. Trimming removed 5 bases at V and 3 bases at J, with 13 bases between. The CDR3 is 15 residues long. In DNA, the CDR3 is TGTGCCAGCAGCAGCTCCGACAGTTCTAATGAAAAACTGTTTTTT. Translation: CASSSSDSSNEKLFF.

The genes are TRBV10-2 and TRBJ1-4; tentatively, D is TRBD1 (5 bases). The CDR3 runs 13 residues. Looked up from germline, CDR1 is WSHSY and CDR2 is SAAADI. V dropped 10 bases and J dropped 7 bases, with 16 bases sitting between them. CDR3 nucleotide sequence: TGCGCCACCTCAGGGTGGGGGAGTGAAAAACTGTTTTTT. Translating it yields CATSGWGSEKLFF.

The rearrangement links TRBV19 to TRBJ2-7, with TRBD2 as a possible D gene (6 bases). This CDR3 has 12 residues. CDR1 and CDR2 from the germline V gene are LNHDA and SQIVND (reference sequence). V lost 4 bases and J 6 bases, leaving 10 bases between the germline ends. The CDR3 protein is CASSTGTLEQYF. The DNA for the CDR3 is TGTGCCAGTAGTACCGGGACTCTCGAGCAGTACTTC.

The chain employs TRBV24-1 and TRBJ2-1; 7 bases match TRBD2. The CDR3 contains 15 residues. Germline V gene data show CDR1 as KGHDR and CDR2 as SFDVKD. V lost 6 bases, J lost 7 bases, and 11 bases stayed unmatched. CDR3 sequence (DNA): TGTGCCACCAGTTACTCTAGCGGCCAAAGGAATGAGCAGTTCTTC. It codes for CATSYSSGQRNEQFF.

This rearrangement joins TRBV7-2 to TRBJ2-1; 12 bases fit TRBD2. Per the germline V gene, CDR1 is SGHTA and CDR2 is FQGNSA. V shed 4 bases, J shed 6 bases, and the junction held 4 bases outside the gene matches. This CDR3 has 15 amino acids. The CDR3 spells CASSYLAGGLNEQFF. The DNA for the CDR3 is TGTGCCAGCAGCTACCTAGCGGGAGGGCTCAATGAGCAGTTCTTC.

The chain combines TRBV12-5 with TRBJ1-3; 9 bases agree with TRBD1. With V trimmed by 1 base and J by 8 bases, 9 bases remained unmatched. The germline gives CDR1 LGHNT, CDR2 FRNRAP. The CDR3 length is 16 residues. The CDR3 DNA is TGTGCTAGTGGTTTGGCCTCTAGGGACAGGGCTGACACCATATATTTT. It encodes CASGLASRDRADTIYF.

The V call is TRBV7-6, the J call TRBJ2-2, with D unresolved. Germline CDR1 reads SGHVS; CDR2 reads FNYEAQ. The CDR3 runs to 13 residues. Deletions cut 0 bases from V and 6 bases from J, with 5 bases between. CDR3 bases: TGTGCCAGCAGCTTAGCGTCCGCCGGGGAGCTGTTTTTT. Its translation is CASSLASAGELFF.

The V and J genes are TRBV21-1 and TRBJ2-6; the D segment call TRBD2 is taken from the table without a DNA check. TRBV21-1 is assigned pseudogene status. The length of the CDR3 is 17 residues. This CDR3 reads CASSFRTSGSGANVLTF. Written as DNA, the CDR3 is TGTGCCAGCAGCTTCCGGACTAGCGGGAGCGGGGCCAACGTCCTGACTTTC.

This chain connects TRBV6-6 to TRBJ1-5, with TRBD1 as a possible D gene (6 bases). V was cut by 7 bases and J by 9 bases, with 19 bases left in between. CDR1 is MNHNY and CDR2 is SVGAGI in the germline V gene (reference sequence). The CDR3 covers 14 residues. CDR3 in amino acids: CASTQGRVPGPQHF. As DNA, the CDR3 is TGTGCCAGCACCCAGGGGAGGGTTCCGGGGCCCCAGCATTTT.

The chain is built from TRBV11-3 and TRBJ2-5; D unresolved. With 0 bases removed from V and 7 bases from J, the gap between germline ends came to 6 bases. Germline CDR1 and CDR2: SGHNT and YENEEA. This CDR3 has 12 amino acids. In DNA form, the CDR3 reads TGTGCCAGCAGCTTAGATTCGAGGACCCAGTACTTC. Encoded protein: CASSLDSRTQYF.

The gene calls are TRBV4-1 and TRBJ1-2; tentative D call: TRBD1 (5 bases). Trimming took 4 bases from V and 3 from J, leaving 18 bases between them. Germline-derived CDR1 and CDR2 are MGHRA and YSYEKL. The CDR3 is 16 amino acids. The DNA for the CDR3 is TGCGCCAGCAGCCGGTTGGGGACTAGACTTGACTATGGCTACACCTTC. Its protein is CASSRLGTRLDYGYTF.

This clone turned up a few times. The rearrangement links TRBV5-1 to TRBJ1-6, with D unresolved. The CDR3 has 16 residues. The germline V gene encodes CDR1 SGHRS and CDR2 YFSETQ. V was pared by 7 bases and J by 6 bases, with 20 bases between. CDR3 in DNA: TGCGCCAGCTCCCACGGTAGCGGGGAGTCTAATTCACCCCTCCACTTT. Translated, it gives CASSHGSGESNSPLHF.

The chain has TRBV3-1 (or the pseudogene TRBV3-2) and TRBJ1-3; D might be TRBD1 (6 bases). This CDR3 has 13 residues. Per the germline V gene, CDR1 is LGHDT and CDR2 is YNNKEL (reference sequence). V was trimmed by 6 bases and J by 4 bases, leaving 10 bases between them. The CDR3 sequence is CASRETGGNTIYF. CDR3 DNA sequence: TGTGCCAGCAGGGAAACAGGGGGAAACACCATATATTTT.

The J gene is TRBJ2-5, the V gene TRBV5-4, with D unresolved. CDR3 length: 14 residues. Deletions cut 4 bases from V and 5 bases from J, with 15 bases between. Germline V gives CDR1 SGHNT, CDR2 YYREEE (reference sequence). As DNA, the CDR3 is TGTGCCAGCAGCCCGGCGGTTCCACGGGAGACCCAGTACTTC. Amino acid sequence: CASSPAVPRETQYF.

This sequence joins TRBV2 and TRBJ1-6; TRBD1 might be the D (6 bases). CDR3 length equals 15 residues. Looked up from germline, CDR1 is SNHLY and CDR2 is FYNNEI. Trimming left V 6 bases short and J 10 bases short, with 19 bases between. The CDR3 reads CASSPGGGIGSPLHF. In DNA, the CDR3 is TGTGCCAGCAGCCCCGGGGGGGGCATCGGCTCACCCCTCCACTTT. The whole variable domain, filled in from reference TRBV2 and TRBJ1-6, reads EPEVTQTPSHQVTQMGQEVILRCVPISNHLYFYWYRQILGQKVEFLVSFYNNEISEKSEIFDDQFSVERPDGSNFTLKIRSTKLEDSAMYFCASSPGGGIGSPLHFGNGTRLTVT.

The V gene is TRBV2, the J gene TRBJ2-2, with D possibly being TRBD1 (5 bases). The CDR3 covers 15 residues. Trimming shortened V by 3 bases and J by 6 bases, and 14 bases separated the two germline ends. Germline V gene data show CDR1 as SNHLY and CDR2 as FYNNEI. CDR3: CASSDSRWGAGELFF. In nucleotides, the CDR3 is TGTGCCAGCAGTGACTCTAGGTGGGGCGCCGGGGAGCTGTTTTTT.

The J gene is TRBJ2-5, the V gene TRBV27; possible D gene TRBD1, 6 bases. The length of the CDR3 is 14 residues. Germline lookup yields CDR1 MNHEY and CDR2 SMNVEV (reference sequence). Trimming left V 4 bases short and J 5 bases short, with 14 bases between. The CDR3 is CASSSQGHFETQYF. CDR3 DNA sequence: TGTGCCAGCAGTTCACAGGGACATTTCGAGACCCAGTACTTC.

V and J are TRBV18 and TRBJ2-4; 10 bases map to TRBD1. This CDR3 is 15 amino acids long. J was trimmed by 5 bases and V by 4 bases; bases with no gene match: 5. Germline-derived CDR1 and CDR2 are KGHSH and LQKENI. The CDR3 reads CASSRGTGVENIQYF. CDR3 in DNA: TGTGCCAGCTCACGGGGGACAGGGGTAGAAAACATTCAGTACTTC.

This chain joins TRBV20-1 and TRBJ1-6; the D is unclear. There are 11 residues in the CDR3. V was clipped by 7 bases and J by 11 bases, with 12 bases between them. Germline V gene data show CDR1 as DFQATT and CDR2 as SNEGSKA (reference sequence). The CDR3 loop is CSGQLGTPLHF. The CDR3 DNA follows: TGCAGTGGCCAGTTGGGAACACCCCTCCACTTT.

V and J are TRBV6-5 and TRBJ2-7; 10 positions match TRBD1. From germline, CDR1 is MNHEY and CDR2 SVGAGI. This CDR3 is 14 amino acids long. With V trimmed by 6 bases and J by 3 bases, 5 bases remained unmatched. The CDR3 protein is CASSKDRGYYEQYF. The DNA for the CDR3 is TGTGCCAGCAGCAAGGACAGGGGGTACTACGAGCAGTACTTC.

The chain is built from TRBV27 and TRBJ2-1, with 9 bases fitting TRBD2. The CDR3 is made up of 13 amino acids. CDR1 is MNHEY, CDR2 SMNVEV, per germline (reference sequence). Unmatched junction bases numbered 11, after V lost 5 bases and J lost 15 bases. The CDR3 bases are TGTGCCAGCAGTCGGTTTAGCGGGGGCGGGTGGTTCTTC. It yields the protein CASSRFSGGGWFF.

The V call is TRBV5-1, the J call TRBJ2-7; D unresolved. V lost 1 base and J lost 0, with 11 bases in between. The germline CDR1 and CDR2 sequences are SGHRS and YFSETQ. This CDR3 contains 15 residues. The CDR3 spells CASSLRGVFSYEQYF. The CDR3 nucleotides are TGCGCCAGCAGCTTGAGAGGCGTTTTCTCCTACGAGCAGTACTTC.

The chain is built from TRBV28 and TRBJ2-6; D gene unclear. V lost 5 bases and J lost 0, with 5 bases in between. CDR1 MDHEN and CDR2 SYDVKM come from the germline V gene. The CDR3 totals 14 residues. CDR3 sequence reads: CASSRNSGANVLTF. In DNA form, the CDR3 reads TGTGCCAGCAGTCGGAACTCTGGGGCCAACGTCCTGACTTTC.

The chain is built from TRBV28 and TRBJ1-5; the D is unclear. Trimming removed 7 bases at V and 4 bases at J, with 14 bases between. The CDR3 runs to 14 residues. Per germline, CDR1 MDHEN and CDR2 SYDVKM. The CDR3, as DNA: TGTGCCAGCACTCCCTCGTGGGGAAATCAGCCCCAGCATTTT. As protein: CASTPSWGNQPQHF.

The rearrangement uses TRBV5-6 and TRBJ1-1; 7 nucleotides align to TRBD1. The V segment lost 1 base and the J segment 5 bases; nucleotides outside the gene matches: 11. From germline, CDR1 is SGHDT and CDR2 YYEEEE. The CDR3 has 16 residues. The CDR3 DNA reads TGTGCCAGCAGCTTGTTTGGCTCGACAGGGAATACTGAAGCTTTCTTT. Translated, it gives CASSLFGSTGNTEAFF.

The V call is TRBV7-4, the J call TRBJ2-7, with D perhaps matching TRBD2 (6 bases). Germline assignment: CDR1 SGHVT and CDR2 SQSDAQ. The CDR3 contains 16 residues. Trimming removed 2 bases at V and 0 bases at J, with 14 bases between. The CDR3 bases are TGTGCCAGCAGCTTAATCCGGGACTGGAGCTCCTACGAGCAGTACTTC. Translated: CASSLIRDWSSYEQYF.

V gene TRBV3-1 (or the pseudogene TRBV3-2) combines with J gene TRBJ1-4; D remains unclear. Per germline, CDR1 LGHDT and CDR2 YNNKEL (reference sequence). Trimming shortened V by 5 bases and J by 5 bases, and 15 bases separated the two germline ends. The CDR3 is 15 residues long. Here the CDR3 reads CASSSSTVRNEKLFF. CDR3 sequence (DNA): TGTGCCAGCAGCAGTTCGACGGTGAGGAATGAAAAACTGTTTTTT.

This clone was seen a handful of times. The rearrangement joins TRBV30 to TRBJ2-2; no definite D call. The CDR3 totals 13 residues. The V end was cut by 4 bases, the J end by 3 bases, with 9 bases between. Looked up from germline, CDR1 is GTSNPN and CDR2 is SVGIG (reference sequence). For the CDR3, the DNA is TGTGCCTGGAAGACCGTCTACACCGGGGAGCTGTTTTTT. This codes for CAWKTVYTGELFF.

A single count supports this clone. V gene TRBV7-8 combines with J gene TRBJ2-6; 7 positions match TRBD1. The germline V gene encodes CDR1 SGHVS and CDR2 FQNEAQ. The CDR3 has 17 amino acids. With V trimmed by 4 bases and J by 0 bases, 6 bases remained unmatched. The DNA for the CDR3 is TGTGCCAGCAGCTACCAGGGGGTATACTCTGGGGCCAACGTCCTGACTTTC. Its protein is CASSYQGVYSGANVLTF. The complete variable domain, with remaining parts taken from reference TRBV7-8 and TRBJ2-6, reads GAGVSQSPRYKVAKRGQDVALRCDPISGHVSLFWYQQALGQGPEFLTYFQNEAQLDKSGLPSDRFFAERPEGSVSTLKIQRTQQEDSAVYLCASSYQGVYSGANVLTFGAGSRLTVL.

This clone came up a few times. The CDR3 sequence is CASSPPNRGLNEKLFF. The CDR3 nucleotides are TGTGCCAGCTCACCACCGAATCGGGGCCTTAATGAAAAACTGTTTTTT. This chain uses TRBV18 with TRBJ1-4; D possibly corresponds to TRBD1 (5 bases). Per germline, CDR1 KGHSH and CDR2 LQKENI. CDR3 length: 16 residues. Trimming cost V 0 bases and J 4 bases, with 12 bases left between them.